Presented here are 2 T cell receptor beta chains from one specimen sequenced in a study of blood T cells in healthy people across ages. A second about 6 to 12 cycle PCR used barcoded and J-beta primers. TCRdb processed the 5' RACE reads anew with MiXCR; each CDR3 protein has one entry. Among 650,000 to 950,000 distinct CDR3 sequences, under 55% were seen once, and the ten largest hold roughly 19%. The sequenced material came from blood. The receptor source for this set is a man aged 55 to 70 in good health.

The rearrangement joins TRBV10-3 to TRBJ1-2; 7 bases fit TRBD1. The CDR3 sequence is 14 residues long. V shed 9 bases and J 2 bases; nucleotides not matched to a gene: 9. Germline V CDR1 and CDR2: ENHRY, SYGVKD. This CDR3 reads CAMSDRPRNYGYTF. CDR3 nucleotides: TGTGCCATGTCGGACAGGCCGAGGAACTATGGCTACACCTTC.

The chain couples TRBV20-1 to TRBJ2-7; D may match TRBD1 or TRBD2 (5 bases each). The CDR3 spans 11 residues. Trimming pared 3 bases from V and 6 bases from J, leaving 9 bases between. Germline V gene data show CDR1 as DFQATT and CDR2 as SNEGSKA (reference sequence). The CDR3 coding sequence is TGCAGTGCTAGTTCAGGGAGCGAGCAGTACTTC. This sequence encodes CSASSGSEQYF.